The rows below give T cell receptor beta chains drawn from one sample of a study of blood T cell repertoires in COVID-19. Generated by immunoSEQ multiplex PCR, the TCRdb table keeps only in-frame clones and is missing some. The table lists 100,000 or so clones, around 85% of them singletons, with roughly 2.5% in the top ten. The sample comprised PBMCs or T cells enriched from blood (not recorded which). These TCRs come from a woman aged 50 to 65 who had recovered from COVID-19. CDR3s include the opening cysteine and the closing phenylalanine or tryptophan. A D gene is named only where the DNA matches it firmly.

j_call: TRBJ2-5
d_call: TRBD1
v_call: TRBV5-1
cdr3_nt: TGCGCCAGCAGCGTCAACCCTACAGGGGGCGGAGAGACCCAGTACTTC
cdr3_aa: CASSVNPTGGGETQYF

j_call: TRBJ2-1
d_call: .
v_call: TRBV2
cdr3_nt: TGTGCCAGCAGTGAGACAGAGTACAATGAGCAGTTCTTC
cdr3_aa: CASSETEYNEQFF

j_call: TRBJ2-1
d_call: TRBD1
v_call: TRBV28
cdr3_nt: TGTGCCAGCAGTCCCACGGGGGCAGGGGGCCATGAGCAGTTCTTC
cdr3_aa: CASSPTGAGGHEQFF

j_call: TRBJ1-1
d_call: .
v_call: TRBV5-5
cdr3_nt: TGTGCCAGCAGCTCCCGGACGGAGGTTGAAGCTTTCTTT
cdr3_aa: CASSSRTEVEAFF

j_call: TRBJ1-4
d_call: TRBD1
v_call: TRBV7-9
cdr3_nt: TGTGCCAGCAGCCCACGAACAGGGGAGGATGAAAAACTGTTTTTT
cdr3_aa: CASSPRTGEDEKLFF

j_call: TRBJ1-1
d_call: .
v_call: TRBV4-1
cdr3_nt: TGCGCCAGCAGCTCCTTTTCGGCTGAAGCTTTCTTT
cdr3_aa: CASSSFSAEAFF

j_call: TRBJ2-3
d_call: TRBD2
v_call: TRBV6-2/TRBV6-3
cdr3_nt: TGTGCCAGCAGTGCTAGACTAGCGGGAATTCCAGATACGCAGTATTTT
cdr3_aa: CASSARLAGIPDTQYF

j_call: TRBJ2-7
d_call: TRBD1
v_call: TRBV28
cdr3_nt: TGTGCCAGCAGGCAAACAGGGGTGTGGGAGCAGTACTTC
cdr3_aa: CASRQTGVWEQYF

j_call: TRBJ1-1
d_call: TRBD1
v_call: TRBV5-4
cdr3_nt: TGTGCCAGCAGCTTGGGGGGGACAGGGAACACTGAAGCTTTCTTT
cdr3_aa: CASSLGGTGNTEAFF

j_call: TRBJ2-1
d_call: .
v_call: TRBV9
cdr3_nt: TGTGCCAGCAGCGACGGGAACTACAATGAGCAGTTCTTC
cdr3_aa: CASSDGNYNEQFF

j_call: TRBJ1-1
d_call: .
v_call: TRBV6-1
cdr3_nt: TGTGCCAGCAGTGAATTGGGGCAGGGGAACACTGAAGCTTTCTTT
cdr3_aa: CASSELGQGNTEAFF

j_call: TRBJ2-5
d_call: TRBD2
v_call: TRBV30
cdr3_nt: TGTGCCTGGCTTTCGGGGGGGACCCAGTACTTC
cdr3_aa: CAWLSGGTQYF

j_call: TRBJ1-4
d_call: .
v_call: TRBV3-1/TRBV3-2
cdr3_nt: TGTGCCAGCAGCCAAGCGGGGGTCAGTGACGAAAAACTGTTTTTT
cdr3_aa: CASSQAGVSDEKLFF

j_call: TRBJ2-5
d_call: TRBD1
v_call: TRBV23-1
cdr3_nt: TGCGCCAGCACCATGACAGGGAGAGGGGAGACCCAGTACTTC
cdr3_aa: CASTMTGRGETQYF

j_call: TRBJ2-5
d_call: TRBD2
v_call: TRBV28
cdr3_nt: TGTGCCAGCAGCTACCCTAGCGGCCAAGAGACCCAGTACTTC
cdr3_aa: CASSYPSGQETQYF

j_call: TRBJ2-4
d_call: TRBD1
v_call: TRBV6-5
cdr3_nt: TGTGCCAGCAGTTACTCGATATGGGACAGGGGAAACATTCAGTACTTC
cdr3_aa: CASSYSIWDRGNIQYF